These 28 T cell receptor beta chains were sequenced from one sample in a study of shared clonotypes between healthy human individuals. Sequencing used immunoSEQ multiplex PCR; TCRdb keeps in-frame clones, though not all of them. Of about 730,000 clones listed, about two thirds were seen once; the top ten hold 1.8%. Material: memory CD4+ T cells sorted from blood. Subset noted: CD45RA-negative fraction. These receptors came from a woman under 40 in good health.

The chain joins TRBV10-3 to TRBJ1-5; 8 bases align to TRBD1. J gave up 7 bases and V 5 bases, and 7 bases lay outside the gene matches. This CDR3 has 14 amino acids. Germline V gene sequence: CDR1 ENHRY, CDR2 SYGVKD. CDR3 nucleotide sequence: TGTGCCATCAGTCTGGACAGGGCGGAACAGCCCCAGCATTTT. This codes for CAISLDRAEQPQHF.

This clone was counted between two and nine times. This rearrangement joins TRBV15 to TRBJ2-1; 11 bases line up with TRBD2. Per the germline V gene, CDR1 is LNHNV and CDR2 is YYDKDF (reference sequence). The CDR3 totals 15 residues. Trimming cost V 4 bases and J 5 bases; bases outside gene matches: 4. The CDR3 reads CATSKPSGRHNEQFF. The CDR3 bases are TGTGCCACCAGCAAACCTAGCGGGAGGCACAATGAGCAGTTCTTC.

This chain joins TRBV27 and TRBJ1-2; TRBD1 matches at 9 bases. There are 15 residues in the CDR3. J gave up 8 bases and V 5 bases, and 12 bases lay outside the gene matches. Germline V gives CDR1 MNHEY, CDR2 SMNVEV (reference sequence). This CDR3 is CASSPSGTGIGGYTF. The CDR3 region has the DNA TGTGCCAGCAGTCCATCCGGGACAGGGATTGGGGGCTACACCTTC.

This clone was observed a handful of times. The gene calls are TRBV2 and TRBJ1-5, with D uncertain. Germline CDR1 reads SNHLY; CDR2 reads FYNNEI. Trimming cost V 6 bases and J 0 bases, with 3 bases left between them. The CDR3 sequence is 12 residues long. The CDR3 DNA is TGTGCCAGCAGGGTTAGCAATCAGCCCCAGCATTTT. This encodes CASRVSNQPQHF.

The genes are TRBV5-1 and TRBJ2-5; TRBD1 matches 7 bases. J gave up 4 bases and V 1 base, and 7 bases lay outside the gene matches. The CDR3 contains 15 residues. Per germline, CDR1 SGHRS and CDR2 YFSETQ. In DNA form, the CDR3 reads TGCGCCAGCAGCTTGACGGTGACAGGGTCAGAGACCCAGTACTTC. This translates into CASSLTVTGSETQYF. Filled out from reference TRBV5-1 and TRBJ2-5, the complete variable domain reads KAGVTQTPRYLIKTRGQQVTLSCSPISGHRSVSWYQQTPGQGLQFLFEYFSETQRNKGNFPGRFSGRQFSNSRSEMNVSTLELGDSALYLCASSLTVTGSETQYFGPGTRLLVL.

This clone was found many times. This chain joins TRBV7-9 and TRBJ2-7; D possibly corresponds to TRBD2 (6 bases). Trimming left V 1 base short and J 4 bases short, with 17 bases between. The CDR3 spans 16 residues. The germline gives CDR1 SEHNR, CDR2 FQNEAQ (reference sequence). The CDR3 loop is CASSLGSGRIFYEQYF. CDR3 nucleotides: TGTGCCAGCAGCTTAGGTAGCGGCCGAATATTTTACGAGCAGTACTTC.

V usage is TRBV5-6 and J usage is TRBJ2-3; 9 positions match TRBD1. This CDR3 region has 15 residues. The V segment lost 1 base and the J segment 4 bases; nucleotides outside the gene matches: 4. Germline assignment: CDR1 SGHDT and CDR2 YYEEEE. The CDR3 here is CASSLTGTGPDTQYF. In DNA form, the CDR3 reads TGTGCCAGCAGCTTGACCGGGACAGGGCCAGATACGCAGTATTTT.

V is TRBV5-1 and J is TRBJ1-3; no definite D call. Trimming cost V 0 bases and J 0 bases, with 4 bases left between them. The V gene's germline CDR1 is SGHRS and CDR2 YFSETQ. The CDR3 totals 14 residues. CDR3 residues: CASSLANSGNTIYF. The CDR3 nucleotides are TGCGCCAGCAGCTTGGCCAACTCTGGAAACACCATATATTTT.

CDR3 DNA: TGCAGTGCTAGTGTAACGTACGAGCAGTACTTC. It specifies CSASVTYEQYF. The rearrangement uses TRBV20-1 and TRBJ2-7, with D unclear. Germline V CDR1 and CDR2: DFQATT, SNEGSKA (reference sequence). The CDR3 length is 11 residues. The germline V and J ends were trimmed by 3 bases and 4 bases, with 7 bases remaining between them.

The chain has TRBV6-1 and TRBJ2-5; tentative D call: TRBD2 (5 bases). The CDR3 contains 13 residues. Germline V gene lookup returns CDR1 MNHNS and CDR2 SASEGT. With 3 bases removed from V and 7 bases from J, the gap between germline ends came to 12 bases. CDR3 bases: TGTGCCAGCAGTGAGGGAACTCGGGGGACCCAGTACTTC. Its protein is CASSEGTRGTQYF.

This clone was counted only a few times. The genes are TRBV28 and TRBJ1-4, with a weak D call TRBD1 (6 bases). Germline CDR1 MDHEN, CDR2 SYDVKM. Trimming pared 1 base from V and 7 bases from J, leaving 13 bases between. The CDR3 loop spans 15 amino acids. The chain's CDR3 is CASSLLVRGGEKLFF. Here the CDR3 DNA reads TGTGCCAGCAGTTTATTAGTGAGAGGGGGTGAAAAACTGTTTTTT. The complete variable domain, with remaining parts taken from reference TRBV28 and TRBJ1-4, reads DVKVTQSSRYLVKRTGEKVFLECVQDMDHENMFWYRQDPGLGLRLIYFSYDVKMKEKGDIPEGYSVSREKKERFSLILESASTNQTSMYLCASSLLVRGGEKLFFGSGTQLSVL.

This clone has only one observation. Written as DNA, the CDR3 is TGCAGCGTTGAAGGGACTAGCGATGAGCAGTTCTTC. Translated, it gives CSVEGTSDEQFF. The chain couples TRBV29-1 to TRBJ2-1, with 9 bases matching TRBD2. Germline values: CDR1 SQVTM, CDR2 ANQGSEA. The junction had 0 bases not matched to a gene; V was cut back by 1 base and J by 8 bases. The CDR3 is made up of 12 amino acids.

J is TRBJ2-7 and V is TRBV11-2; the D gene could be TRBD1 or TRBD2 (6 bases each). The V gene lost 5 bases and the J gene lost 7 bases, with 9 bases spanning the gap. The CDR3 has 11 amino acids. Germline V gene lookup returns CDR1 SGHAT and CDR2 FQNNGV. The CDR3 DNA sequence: TGTGCCAGCAGCCGGGGGCTGGAGCAGTACTTC. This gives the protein CASSRGLEQYF. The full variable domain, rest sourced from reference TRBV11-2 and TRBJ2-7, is EAGVAQSPRYKIIEKRQSVAFWCNPISGHATLYWYQQILGQGPKLLIQFQNNGVVDDSQLPKDRFSAERLKGVDSTLKIQPAKLEDSAVYLCASSRGLEQYFGPGTRLTVT.

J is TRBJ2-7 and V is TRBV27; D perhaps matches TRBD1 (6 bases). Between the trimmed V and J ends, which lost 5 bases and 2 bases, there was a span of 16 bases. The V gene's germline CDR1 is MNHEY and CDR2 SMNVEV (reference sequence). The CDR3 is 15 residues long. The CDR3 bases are TGTGCCAGCAGTCCCTCGCCGACAGGAACCTACGAGCAGTACTTC. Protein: CASSPSPTGTYEQYF.

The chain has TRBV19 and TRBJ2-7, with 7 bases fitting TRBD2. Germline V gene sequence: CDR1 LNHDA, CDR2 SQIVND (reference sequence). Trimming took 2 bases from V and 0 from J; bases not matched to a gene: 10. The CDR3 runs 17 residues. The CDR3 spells CASSIRASGTSSYEQYF. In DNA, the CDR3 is TGTGCCAGTAGTATAAGGGCTAGCGGAACCAGCTCCTACGAGCAGTACTTC.

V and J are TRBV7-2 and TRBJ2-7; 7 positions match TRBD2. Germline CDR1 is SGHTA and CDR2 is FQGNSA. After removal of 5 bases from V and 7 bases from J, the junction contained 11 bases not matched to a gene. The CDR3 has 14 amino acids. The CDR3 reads CASSPRGEIREQYF. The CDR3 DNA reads TGTGCCAGCAGCCCTCGGGGGGAGATTCGGGAGCAGTACTTC. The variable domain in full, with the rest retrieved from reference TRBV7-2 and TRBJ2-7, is GAGVSQSPSNKVTEKGKDVELRCDPISGHTALYWYRQSLGQGLEFLIYFQGNSAPDKSGLPSDRFSAERTGGSVSTLTIQRTQQEDSAVYLCASSPRGEIREQYFGPGTRLTVT.

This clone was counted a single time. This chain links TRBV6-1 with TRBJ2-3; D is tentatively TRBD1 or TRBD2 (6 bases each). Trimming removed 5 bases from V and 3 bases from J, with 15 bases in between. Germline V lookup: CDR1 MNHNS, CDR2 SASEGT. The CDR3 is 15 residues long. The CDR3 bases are TGTGCCAGCAGTCAGAGGGGGGTGAAGACAGATACGCAGTATTTT. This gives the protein CASSQRGVKTDTQYF.

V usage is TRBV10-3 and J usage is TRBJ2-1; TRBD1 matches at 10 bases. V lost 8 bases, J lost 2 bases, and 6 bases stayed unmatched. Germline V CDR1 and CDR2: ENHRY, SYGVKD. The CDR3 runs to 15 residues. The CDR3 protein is CAISAGTGAYNEQFF. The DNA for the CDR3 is TGTGCCATCTCAGCCGGGACAGGGGCCTACAATGAGCAGTTCTTC.

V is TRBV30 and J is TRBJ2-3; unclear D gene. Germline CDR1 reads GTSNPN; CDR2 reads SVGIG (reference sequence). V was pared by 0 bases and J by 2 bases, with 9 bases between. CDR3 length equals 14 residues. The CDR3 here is CAWSVHLVTDTQYF. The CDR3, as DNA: TGTGCCTGGAGTGTACACCTCGTCACAGATACGCAGTATTTT.

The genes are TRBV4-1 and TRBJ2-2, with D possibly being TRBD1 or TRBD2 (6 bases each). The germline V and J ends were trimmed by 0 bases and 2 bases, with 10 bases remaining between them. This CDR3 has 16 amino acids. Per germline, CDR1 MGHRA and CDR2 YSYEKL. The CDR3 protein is CASSQDAGQNTGELFF. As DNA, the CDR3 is TGCGCCAGCAGCCAAGACGCGGGACAAAACACCGGGGAGCTGTTTTTT.

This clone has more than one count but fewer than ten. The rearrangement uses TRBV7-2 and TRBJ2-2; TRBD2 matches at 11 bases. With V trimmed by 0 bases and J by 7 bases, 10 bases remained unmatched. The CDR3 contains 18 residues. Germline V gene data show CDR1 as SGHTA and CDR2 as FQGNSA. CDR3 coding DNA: TGTGCCAGCAGCTTAGCGCTGGTTCTAGCGGGAGGCCTCGGGGAGCTGTTTTTT. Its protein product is CASSLALVLAGGLGELFF. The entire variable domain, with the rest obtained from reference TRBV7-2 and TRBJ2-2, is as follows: GAGVSQSPSNKVTEKGKDVELRCDPISGHTALYWYRQSLGQGLEFLIYFQGNSAPDKSGLPSDRFSAERTGGSVSTLTIQRTQQEDSAVYLCASSLALVLAGGLGELFFGEGSRLTVL.

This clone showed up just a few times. Here the CDR3 DNA reads TGTGCCAGCGGGCCTTATGCAGATACGCAGTATTTT. This encodes CASGPYADTQYF. V and J are TRBV28 and TRBJ2-3; D unresolved. Germline V CDR1 and CDR2: MDHEN, SYDVKM. Trimming took 8 bases from V and 4 from J, leaving 10 bases between them. CDR3 length equals 12 residues.

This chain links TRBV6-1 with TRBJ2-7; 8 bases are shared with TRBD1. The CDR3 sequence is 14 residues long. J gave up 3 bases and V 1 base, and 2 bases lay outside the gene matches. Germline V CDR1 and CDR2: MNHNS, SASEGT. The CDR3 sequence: CASSEGTGLYEQYF. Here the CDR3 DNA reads TGTGCCAGCAGTGAAGGGACAGGGCTCTACGAGCAGTACTTC.

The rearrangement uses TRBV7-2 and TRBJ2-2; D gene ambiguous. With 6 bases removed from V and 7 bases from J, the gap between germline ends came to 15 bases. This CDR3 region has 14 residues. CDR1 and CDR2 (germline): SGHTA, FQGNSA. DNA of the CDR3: TGTGCCAGCAGACGGGTGGTCCCGGGCGGGGAGCTGTTTTTT. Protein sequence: CASRRVVPGGELFF.

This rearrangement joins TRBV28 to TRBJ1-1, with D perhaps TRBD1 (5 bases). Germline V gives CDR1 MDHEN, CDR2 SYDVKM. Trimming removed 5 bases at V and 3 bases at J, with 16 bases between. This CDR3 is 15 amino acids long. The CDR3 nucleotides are TGTGCCAGCAGTCCTGGGGCAGCGGGGGACACTGAAGCTTTCTTT. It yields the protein CASSPGAAGDTEAFF.

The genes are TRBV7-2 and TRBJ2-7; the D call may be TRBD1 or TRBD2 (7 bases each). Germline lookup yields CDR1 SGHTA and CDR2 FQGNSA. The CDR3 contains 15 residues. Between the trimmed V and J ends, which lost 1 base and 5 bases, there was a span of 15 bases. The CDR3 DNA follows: TGTGCCAGCAGCTTAGGGGGAGGGGGCTCGAACGAGCAGTACTTC. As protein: CASSLGGGGSNEQYF.

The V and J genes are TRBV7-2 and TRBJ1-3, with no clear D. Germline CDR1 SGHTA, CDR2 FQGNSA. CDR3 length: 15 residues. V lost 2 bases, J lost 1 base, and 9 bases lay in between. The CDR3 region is CASSLSSESGNTIYF. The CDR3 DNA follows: TGTGCCAGCAGCTTATCAAGTGAATCTGGAAACACCATATATTTT.

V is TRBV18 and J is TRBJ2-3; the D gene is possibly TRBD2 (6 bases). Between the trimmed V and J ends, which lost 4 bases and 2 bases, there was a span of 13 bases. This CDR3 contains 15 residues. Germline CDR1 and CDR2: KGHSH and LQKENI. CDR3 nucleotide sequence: TGTGCCAGCTCACGCCTCGGACTACTCACAGATACGCAGTATTTT. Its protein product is CASSRLGLLTDTQYF.